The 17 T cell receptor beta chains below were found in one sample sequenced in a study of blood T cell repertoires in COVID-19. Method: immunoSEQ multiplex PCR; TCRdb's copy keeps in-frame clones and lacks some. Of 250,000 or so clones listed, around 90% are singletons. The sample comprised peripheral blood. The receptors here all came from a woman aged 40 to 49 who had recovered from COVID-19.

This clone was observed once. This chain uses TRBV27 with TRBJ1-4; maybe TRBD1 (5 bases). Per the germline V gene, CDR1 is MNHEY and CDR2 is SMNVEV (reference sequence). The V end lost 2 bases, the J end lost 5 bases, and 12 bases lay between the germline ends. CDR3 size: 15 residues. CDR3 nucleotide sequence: TGTGCCAGCAGTTTAAGTTCAGGGTGGAATGAAAAACTGTTTTTT. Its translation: CASSLSSGWNEKLFF. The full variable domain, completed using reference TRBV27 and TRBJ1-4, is EAQVTQNPRYLITVTGKKLTVTCSQNMNHEYMSWYRQDPGLGLRQIYYSMNVEVTDKGDVPEGYKVSRKEKRNFPLILESPSPNQTSLYFCASSLSSGWNEKLFFGSGTQLSVL.

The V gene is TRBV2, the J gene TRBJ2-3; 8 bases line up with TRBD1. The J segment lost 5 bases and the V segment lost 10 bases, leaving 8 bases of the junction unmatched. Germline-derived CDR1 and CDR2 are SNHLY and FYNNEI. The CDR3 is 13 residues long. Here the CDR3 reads CATGQGVVDTQYF. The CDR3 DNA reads TGTGCCACCGGACAGGGTGTAGTAGATACGCAGTATTTT.

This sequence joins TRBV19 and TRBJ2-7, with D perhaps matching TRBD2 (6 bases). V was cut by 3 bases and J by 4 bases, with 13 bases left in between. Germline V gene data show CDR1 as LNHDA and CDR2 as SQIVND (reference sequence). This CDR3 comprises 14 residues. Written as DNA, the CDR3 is TGTGCCAGTAGTATCGGGCGGGGTGTTTACGAGCAGTACTTC. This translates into CASSIGRGVYEQYF.

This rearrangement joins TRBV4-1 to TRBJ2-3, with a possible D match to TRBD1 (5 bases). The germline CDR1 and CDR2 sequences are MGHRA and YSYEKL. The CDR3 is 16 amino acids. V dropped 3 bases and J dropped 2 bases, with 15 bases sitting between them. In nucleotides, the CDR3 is TGCGCCAGCAGCCAGGACGAACAGGTGCCCACAGATACGCAGTATTTT. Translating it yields CASSQDEQVPTDTQYF.

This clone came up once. In nucleotides, the CDR3 is TGTGCCAGCAGGGGTGTGACTAGCGGGAGGGTGGAGCAGTACTTC. This encodes CASRGVTSGRVEQYF. The V and J genes are TRBV6-5 and TRBJ2-7; 14 positions agree with TRBD2. The germline CDR1 and CDR2 sequences are MNHEY and SVGAGI. The CDR3 runs 15 residues. With 6 bases clipped from V and 7 bases from J, the junction kept 8 bases outside the gene matches.

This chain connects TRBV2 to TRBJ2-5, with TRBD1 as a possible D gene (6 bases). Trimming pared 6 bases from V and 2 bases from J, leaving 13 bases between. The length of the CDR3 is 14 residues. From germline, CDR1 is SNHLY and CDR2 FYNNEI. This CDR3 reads CASSLYRAQETQYF. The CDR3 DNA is TGTGCCAGCAGCCTCTACAGGGCACAAGAGACCCAGTACTTC.

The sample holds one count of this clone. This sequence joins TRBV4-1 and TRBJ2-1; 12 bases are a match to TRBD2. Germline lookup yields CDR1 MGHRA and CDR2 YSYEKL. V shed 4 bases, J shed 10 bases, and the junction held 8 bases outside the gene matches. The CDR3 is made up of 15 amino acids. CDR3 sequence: CASSPSSGRAEEQFF. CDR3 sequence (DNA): TGCGCCAGCAGCCCTTCTAGCGGGAGGGCGGAGGAGCAGTTCTTC.

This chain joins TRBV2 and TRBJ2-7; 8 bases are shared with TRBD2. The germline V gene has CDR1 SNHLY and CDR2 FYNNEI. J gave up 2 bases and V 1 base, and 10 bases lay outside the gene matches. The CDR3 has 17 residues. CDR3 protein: CASSEEVGGAGAYEQYF. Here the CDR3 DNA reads TGTGCCAGCAGTGAAGAAGTGGGGGGAGCGGGAGCCTACGAGCAGTACTTC. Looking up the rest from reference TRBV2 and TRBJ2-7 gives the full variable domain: EPEVTQTPSHQVTQMGQEVILRCVPISNHLYFYWYRQILGQKVEFLVSFYNNEISEKSEIFDDQFSVERPDGSNFTLKIRSTKLEDSAMYFCASSEEVGGAGAYEQYFGPGTRLTVT.

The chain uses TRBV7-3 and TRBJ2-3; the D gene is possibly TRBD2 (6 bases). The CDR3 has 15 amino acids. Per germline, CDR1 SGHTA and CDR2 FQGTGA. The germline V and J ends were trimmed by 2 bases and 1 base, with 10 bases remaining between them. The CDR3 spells CASSLLGLGTDTQYF. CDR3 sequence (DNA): TGTGCCAGCAGCTTATTGGGACTGGGCACAGATACGCAGTATTTT.

CDR3 amino acids: CASSPQGDTQYF. Here the CDR3 DNA reads TGTGCCAGCTCACCACAGGGGGATACGCAGTATTTT. This chain joins TRBV18 and TRBJ2-3; the D gene is possibly TRBD1 (5 bases). This CDR3 comprises 12 residues. Germline V gives CDR1 KGHSH, CDR2 LQKENI. Trimming took off 1 base at V and 6 bases at J, with 5 bases between the two ends.

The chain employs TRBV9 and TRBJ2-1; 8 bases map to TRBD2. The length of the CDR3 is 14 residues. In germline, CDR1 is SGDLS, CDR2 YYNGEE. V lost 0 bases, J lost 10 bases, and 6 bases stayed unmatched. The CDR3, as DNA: TGTGCCAGCAGCGTAGTACTAGCGGCGGGGGAGCAGTTCTTC. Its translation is CASSVVLAAGEQFF.

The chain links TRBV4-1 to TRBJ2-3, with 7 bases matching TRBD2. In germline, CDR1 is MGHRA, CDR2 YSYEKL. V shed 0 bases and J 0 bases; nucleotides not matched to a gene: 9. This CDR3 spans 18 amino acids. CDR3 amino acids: CASSQDGGEASSTDTQYF. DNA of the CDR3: TGCGCCAGCAGCCAAGATGGGGGGGAGGCCTCTAGCACAGATACGCAGTATTTT.

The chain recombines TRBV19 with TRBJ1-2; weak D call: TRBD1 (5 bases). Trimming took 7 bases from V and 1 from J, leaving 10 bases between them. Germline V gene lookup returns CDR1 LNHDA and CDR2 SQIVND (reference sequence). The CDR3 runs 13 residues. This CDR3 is CASTPTVNYGYTF. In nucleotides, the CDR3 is TGTGCCAGTACCCCGACAGTTAACTATGGCTACACCTTC. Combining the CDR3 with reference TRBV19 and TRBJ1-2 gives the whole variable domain DGGITQSPKYLFRKEGQNVTLSCEQNLNHDAMYWYRQDPGQGLRLIYYSQIVNDFQKGDIAEGYSVSREKKESFPLTVTSAQKNPTAFYLCASTPTVNYGYTFGSGTRLTVV.

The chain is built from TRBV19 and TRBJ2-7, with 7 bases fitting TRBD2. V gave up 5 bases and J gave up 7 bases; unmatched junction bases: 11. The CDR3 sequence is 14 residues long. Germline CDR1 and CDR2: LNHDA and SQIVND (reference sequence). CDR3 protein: CASSQAGLGREQYF. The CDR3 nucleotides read TGTGCCAGTAGTCAAGCGGGACTCGGCCGGGAGCAGTACTTC.

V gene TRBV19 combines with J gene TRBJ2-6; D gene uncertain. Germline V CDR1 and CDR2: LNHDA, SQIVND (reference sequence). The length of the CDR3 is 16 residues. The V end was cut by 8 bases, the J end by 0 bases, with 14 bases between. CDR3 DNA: TGTGCCAGTTCCCATAGATCGGTCTCTGGGGCCAACGTCCTGACTTTC. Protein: CASSHRSVSGANVLTF.

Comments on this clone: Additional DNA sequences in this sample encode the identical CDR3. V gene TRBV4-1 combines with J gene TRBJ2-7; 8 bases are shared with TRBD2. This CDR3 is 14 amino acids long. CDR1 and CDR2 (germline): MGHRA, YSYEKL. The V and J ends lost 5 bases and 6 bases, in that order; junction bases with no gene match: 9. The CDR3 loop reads CASSISGTLSEQYF. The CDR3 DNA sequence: TGCGCCAGCAGCATTAGCGGGACTCTCTCCGAGCAGTACTTC.

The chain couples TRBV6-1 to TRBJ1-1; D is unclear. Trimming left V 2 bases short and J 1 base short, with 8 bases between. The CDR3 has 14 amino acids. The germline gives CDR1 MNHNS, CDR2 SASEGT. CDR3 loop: CASSEWGGNTEAFF. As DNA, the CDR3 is TGTGCCAGCAGTGAATGGGGAGGGAACACTGAAGCTTTCTTT.